Each of the 3 T cell receptor beta chains below was sequenced from the same sample in a study of blood T cell repertoires in COVID-19. The method was immunoSEQ multiplex PCR; TCRdb's version includes in-frame clones alone and lacks a portion of them. The table lists approximately 300,000 clones, roughly 90% of them singletons, with under 20% in the top ten. The sample consisted of PBMCs or T cells enriched from blood (not recorded which). These TCRs come from a young woman who had recovered from COVID-19.

Only one count was recorded for this clone. The chain carries TRBV6-6 and TRBJ1-2; possibly TRBD1 for D (5 bases). Germline V gene sequence: CDR1 MNHNY, CDR2 SVGAGI (reference sequence). The V end was cut by 6 bases, the J end by 4 bases, with 12 bases between. CDR3 length: 13 residues. CDR3 loop: CASSPVGAYGYTF. The CDR3 nucleotides read TGTGCCAGCAGCCCCGTAGGGGCCTATGGCTACACCTTC.

The rearrangement uses TRBV19 and TRBJ1-5, with TRBD1 matching 8 bases. Germline assignment: CDR1 LNHDA and CDR2 SQIVND (reference sequence). V was clipped by 4 bases and J by 0 bases; unmatched bases: 17. This CDR3 is built from 20 residues. CDR3 sequence (DNA): TGTGCCAGTAGTACCGATCTCGGACAGGGAGGCCTTCATAGCAATCAGCCCCAGCATTTT. Translation gives CASSTDLGQGGLHSNQPQHF.

Remarks on this clone: Distinct nucleotide sequences in the sample also encode this CDR3. This chain joins TRBV7-2 and TRBJ2-1, with D perhaps matching TRBD1 (6 bases). V was pared by 0 bases and J by 4 bases, with 10 bases between. The germline V gene has CDR1 SGHTA and CDR2 FQGNSA. The CDR3 is 15 residues long. CDR3 DNA sequence: TGTGCCAGCAGCTTAGCCGGGACATCTTACAATGAGCAGTTCTTC. Residues: CASSLAGTSYNEQFF.